A single TCR beta chain is shown here with its context. Terminally differentiated effector memory CD45RA+ cells were left out of the naive CD8 fraction, which was CD45RO-negative and positively selected for CCR7. Libraries were prepared by immunoSEQ multiplex PCR; TCRdb keeps only in-frame clonotypes and omits some of them. The table lists around 640,000 clones, 95% to 96% of them singletons. The data were obtained in a study of shared clonotypes between healthy human individuals. In germline, CDR1 is MNHEY, CDR2 SMNVEV (reference sequence). V lost 5 bases and J lost 2, with 16 bases in between. The CDR3 runs to 16 residues.

The clonotype originates from a young woman in good health. Specimen: naive CD8+ T cells sorted from blood. This chain connects TRBV27 to TRBJ1-5; D remains unclear. CDR3 amino acids: CASSPWEGVGNQPQHF. The CDR3 DNA is TGTGCCAGCAGTCCCTGGGAGGGAGTGGGCAATCAGCCCCAGCATTTT.